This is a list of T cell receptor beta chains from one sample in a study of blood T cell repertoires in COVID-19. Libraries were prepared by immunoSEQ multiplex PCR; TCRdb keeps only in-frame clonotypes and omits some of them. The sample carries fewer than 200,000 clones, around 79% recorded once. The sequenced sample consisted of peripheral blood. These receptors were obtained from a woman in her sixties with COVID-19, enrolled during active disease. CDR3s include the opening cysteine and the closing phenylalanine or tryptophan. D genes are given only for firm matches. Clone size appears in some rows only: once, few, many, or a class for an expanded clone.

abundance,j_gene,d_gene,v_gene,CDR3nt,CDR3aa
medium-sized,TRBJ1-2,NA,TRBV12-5,TGTGCTAGTGCCATGACAGTATTGGGCGGCTACACCTTC,CASAMTVLGGYTF
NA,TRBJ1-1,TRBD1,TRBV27,TGTGCCAGCAGTCTTGGGACAGGGGGCGTCGCTTTCTTT,CASSLGTGGVAFF
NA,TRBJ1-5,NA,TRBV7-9,TGTGCCAGCAGCTTAGACGGGGGGAAGCCCCAGCATTTT,CASSLDGGKPQHF
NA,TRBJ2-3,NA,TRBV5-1,TGCGCCAGCAGCTTGCAGGGTAGGGCAGATACGCAGTATTTT,CASSLQGRADTQYF
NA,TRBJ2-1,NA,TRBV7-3,TGTGCCAGCAGCTTAGACTCCCATGAGCAGTTCTTC,CASSLDSHEQFF
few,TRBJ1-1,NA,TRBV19,TGTGCCAGTAAAAGGACTACTGGCACTGAAGCTTTCTTT,CASKRTTGTEAFF
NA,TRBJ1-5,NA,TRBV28,TGTGCCAGCAGTTTATGGAGGGCCAGACTCCTCAATCAGCCCCAGCATTTT,CASSLWRARLLNQPQHF
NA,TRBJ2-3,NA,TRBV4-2,TGTGCCAGCAGCCAAGATCCGCCGGGGCAGGGGCCTTTGGAAGATACGCAGTATTTT,CASSQDPPGQGPLEDTQYF
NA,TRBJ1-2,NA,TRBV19,TGTGCCAGTAGTATGCGGACTGAAATCCCCGGGGGCTACACCTTC,CASSMRTEIPGGYTF
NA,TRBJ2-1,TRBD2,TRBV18,TGTGCCAGCTCAGGGACTAGCGGGACCATAGCTGAGCAGTTCTTC,CASSGTSGTIAEQFF
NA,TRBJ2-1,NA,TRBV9,TGTGCCAGCAGCGTAGAAGGAAAAGGGGGCAATGAGCAGTTCTTC,CASSVEGKGGNEQFF
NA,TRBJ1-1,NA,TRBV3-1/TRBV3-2,TGTGCCAGCAGCCAAGAGGGGGGAGGGATTGGATACGAAGCTTTCTTT,CASSQEGGGIGYEAFF
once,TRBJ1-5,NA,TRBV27,TGTGCCAGCAGTTTAGCCCTCTATGATCAGCCCCAGCATTTT,CASSLALYDQPQHF